Listed here are 27 T cell receptor beta chains from one sample, sequenced in a study of PD-1 blockade in classical Hodgkin lymphoma. The data were produced by immunoSEQ multiplex PCR, yet TCRdb's version contains in-frame clones alone and is incomplete. The sample holds about 9,000 clones; around nine tenths are singletons and the top ten take less than 30%. Time point of the sample: cycle 4 day 1 (C4D1), after 6 weeks of nivolumab. No patient escaped relapse after autologous stem cell transplantation, and brentuximab vedotin exposure varied. The material was peripheral blood mononuclear cells (PBMCs), obtained before the fourth cycle of nivolumab. All receptors derive from a human donor with classical Hodgkin lymphoma.

The V gene is TRBV5-8, the J gene TRBJ1-5; 9 bases line up with TRBD1. Germline-derived CDR1 and CDR2 are SGHTS and YDEGEE. V was clipped by 2 bases and J by 5 bases; unmatched bases: 5. This CDR3 is built from 15 residues. In nucleotides, the CDR3 is TGTGCCAGCAGCTTAGAACAGGGGGCTGATCAGCCCCAGCATTTT. Amino acids: CASSLEQGADQPQHF.

This clone was counted a single time. The chain carries TRBV7-9 and TRBJ1-3, with D possibly TRBD1 on 5 matching bases. Per the germline V gene, CDR1 is SEHNR and CDR2 is FQNEAQ (reference sequence). The V gene lost 5 bases and the J gene lost 3 bases, with 14 bases spanning the gap. The CDR3 length is 15 residues. The CDR3 is CASSGVRGFGNTIYF. DNA for the CDR3: TGTGCCAGCAGCGGGGTTCGGGGGTTTGGAAACACCATATATTTT.

J is TRBJ1-2 and V is TRBV7-2; D not certain. CDR1 and CDR2 (germline): SGHTA, FQGNSA. The CDR3 is 15 residues long. Trimming removed 5 bases at V and 2 bases at J, with 15 bases between. The CDR3 DNA reads as TGTGCCAGCAGCCGGCCCCAGGTGGGGAACTATGGCTACACCTTC. Amino acids: CASSRPQVGNYGYTF.

The gene calls are TRBV9 and TRBJ1-5, with a possible D match to TRBD1 (5 bases). V was cut by 5 bases and J by 4 bases, with 19 bases left in between. The CDR3 runs 16 residues. Germline V gives CDR1 SGDLS, CDR2 YYNGEE. CDR3 DNA sequence: TGTGCCAGCAGTAGGGACCCCGACGGAGAGAATCAGCCCCAGCATTTT. It translates to CASSRDPDGENQPQHF.

V usage is TRBV6-6 and J usage is TRBJ1-2, with D tentatively TRBD1 (6 bases). This CDR3 region has 15 residues. Deletions cut 0 bases from V and 3 bases from J, with 11 bases between. From germline, CDR1 is MNHNY and CDR2 SVGAGI (reference sequence). The CDR3 sequence is CASSYSPGGYYGYTF. In DNA, the CDR3 is TGTGCCAGCAGTTACTCTCCGGGGGGCTACTATGGCTACACCTTC.

This rearrangement joins TRBV7-6 to TRBJ2-3; D is possibly TRBD2 (5 bases). The CDR3 sequence is 16 residues long. CDR1 is SGHVS, CDR2 FNYEAQ, per germline. Trimming cost V 5 bases and J 0 bases, with 15 bases left between them. The CDR3 DNA is TGTGCCAGCAGCGCACCAGAGGGTGCTAGCACAGATACGCAGTATTTT. It translates to CASSAPEGASTDTQYF.

The V call is TRBV5-4, the J call TRBJ2-7; D is possibly TRBD2 (6 bases). The CDR3 is made up of 13 amino acids. V was trimmed by 3 bases and J by 5 bases, leaving 12 bases between them. CDR1 is SGHNT, CDR2 YYREEE, per germline (reference sequence). CDR3 region: CASSSGVANEQYF. The DNA for the CDR3 is TGTGCCAGCAGCTCGGGGGTGGCGAACGAGCAGTACTTC.

The V call is TRBV10-2, the J call TRBJ1-2; tentative D call: TRBD1 (6 bases). V was pared by 7 bases and J by 2 bases, with 17 bases between. The CDR3 has 15 residues. Germline V lookup: CDR1 WSHSY, CDR2 SAAADI. In nucleotides, the CDR3 is TGCGCCAGCACCAACCCGGCAGGGGCGAACTATGGCTACACCTTC. It encodes CASTNPAGANYGYTF.

This clone has more than one count but fewer than ten. This chain joins TRBV19 and TRBJ1-5, with 9 bases fitting TRBD1. The CDR3 covers 20 residues. CDR1 and CDR2 from the germline V gene are LNHDA and SQIVND (reference sequence). The trim removed 7 bases at V and 2 bases at J, leaving 21 bases unmatched. Here the CDR3 DNA reads TGTGCCAGTATCGGGTATCCGGGACAGGGCCCTACCCAGCGCAATCAGCCCCAGCATTTT. Its protein product is CASIGYPGQGPTQRNQPQHF.

The V call is TRBV6-1, the J call TRBJ1-2, with 8 bases matching TRBD1. The J segment lost 4 bases and the V segment lost 6 bases, leaving 10 bases of the junction unmatched. CDR1 MNHNS and CDR2 SASEGT come from the germline V gene. The CDR3 totals 15 residues. This CDR3 is CASSLGQGGGYGYTF. The CDR3 DNA is TGTGCCAGCAGCCTCGGACAGGGAGGGGGCTATGGCTACACCTTC.

The V and J genes are TRBV6-5 and TRBJ2-7; D is ambiguous. This CDR3 is built from 13 residues. The germline gives CDR1 MNHEY, CDR2 SVGAGI. V lost 5 bases, J lost 7 bases, and 15 bases lay in between. For the CDR3, the DNA is TGTGCCAGCAGTCACCGGGTCCGAGGAGAGCAGTACTTC. Translated, it gives CASSHRVRGEQYF.

The chain employs TRBV4-1 and TRBJ1-3; D gene ambiguous. Germline V gives CDR1 MGHRA, CDR2 YSYEKL. This CDR3 is built from 15 residues. V lost 3 bases and J 4 bases, leaving 13 bases between the germline ends. The CDR3 loop is CASSQLAGFGNTIYF. CDR3 DNA sequence: TGCGCCAGCAGCCAGTTGGCAGGCTTCGGAAACACCATATATTTT.

The chain uses TRBV19 and TRBJ1-1; weak D call: TRBD1 (5 bases). The length of the CDR3 is 13 residues. V gave up 6 bases and J gave up 7 bases, with 15 bases separating them. CDR1 is LNHDA, CDR2 SQIVND, per germline (reference sequence). The CDR3 coding sequence is TGTGCCAGTAGCTATACCCAGGGATATGAAGCTTTCTTT. As protein: CASSYTQGYEAFF. Full variable domain (rest looked up from reference TRBV19 and TRBJ1-1): DGGITQSPKYLFRKEGQNVTLSCEQNLNHDAMYWYRQDPGQGLRLIYYSQIVNDFQKGDIAEGYSVSREKKESFPLTVTSAQKNPTAFYLCASSYTQGYEAFFGQGTRLTVV.

This clone has more than one count but fewer than ten. This sequence joins TRBV7-9 and TRBJ2-5; 7 bases line up with TRBD1. V lost 3 bases, J lost 5 bases, and 9 bases stayed unmatched. The CDR3 length is 15 residues. The V gene's germline CDR1 is SEHNR and CDR2 FQNEAQ (reference sequence). The CDR3 reads CASSFMQGVGETQYF. As DNA, the CDR3 is TGTGCCAGCAGCTTCATGCAGGGGGTCGGGGAGACCCAGTACTTC.

The chain couples TRBV18 to TRBJ1-5; TRBD1 matches at 10 bases. Germline-derived CDR1 and CDR2 are KGHSH and LQKENI. This CDR3 is built from 14 residues. The trim removed 3 bases at V and 9 bases at J, leaving 5 bases unmatched. The CDR3 spells CASSPGQGFRPQHF. Here the CDR3 DNA reads TGTGCCAGCTCACCGGGACAGGGGTTCCGGCCCCAGCATTTT. Using reference TRBV18 and TRBJ1-5 for the parts outside the CDR3, the full variable domain is NAGVMQNPRHLVRRRGQEARLRCSPMKGHSHVYWYRQLPEEGLKFMVYLQKENIIDESGMPKERFSAEFPKEGPSILRIQQVVRGDSAAYFCASSPGQGFRPQHFGDGTRLSIL.

This sequence joins TRBV7-6 and TRBJ2-3; D is undetermined. Germline-derived CDR1 and CDR2 are SGHVS and FNYEAQ. The CDR3 sequence is 17 residues long. Deletions cut 4 bases from V and 0 bases from J, with 17 bases between. CDR3 nucleotides: TGTGCCAGCAGCTGGAGACTGCCGAGAACTAGCACAGATACGCAGTATTTT. Its protein product is CASSWRLPRTSTDTQYF.

J is TRBJ2-3 and V is TRBV2; the D gene is possibly TRBD1 (6 bases). Per the germline V gene, CDR1 is SNHLY and CDR2 is FYNNEI. V was clipped by 5 bases and J by 2 bases, with 11 bases between them. The CDR3 length is 14 residues. This chain's CDR3 is CASSPVGATDTQYF. As DNA, the CDR3 is TGTGCCAGCAGTCCCGTGGGGGCCACAGATACGCAGTATTTT.

V usage is TRBV29-1 and J usage is TRBJ1-2; no reliable D call. Germline loops: CDR1 SQVTM, CDR2 ANQGSEA. The CDR3 sequence is 12 residues long. V dropped 0 bases and J dropped 3 bases, with 5 bases sitting between them. The chain's CDR3 is CSVEEGYYGYTF. The CDR3 DNA sequence: TGCAGCGTTGAAGAGGGGTACTATGGCTACACCTTC.

This clone was seen a few times. The chain couples TRBV18 to TRBJ1-5; D is undetermined. CDR3 size: 13 residues. CDR1 is KGHSH, CDR2 LQKENI, per germline. V shed 1 base and J shed 2 bases, with 3 bases lying between them. The CDR3 region is CASSPQGNQPQHF. In DNA, the CDR3 is TGTGCCAGCTCACCACAAGGCAATCAGCCCCAGCATTTT. The complete variable domain, with remaining parts taken from reference TRBV18 and TRBJ1-5, reads NAGVMQNPRHLVRRRGQEARLRCSPMKGHSHVYWYRQLPEEGLKFMVYLQKENIIDESGMPKERFSAEFPKEGPSILRIQQVVRGDSAAYFCASSPQGNQPQHFGDGTRLSIL.

The V call is TRBV19, the J call TRBJ1-2; D remains ambiguous. CDR3 size: 14 residues. CDR1 is LNHDA and CDR2 is SQIVND in the germline V gene (reference sequence). V dropped 8 bases and J dropped 3 bases, with 16 bases sitting between them. The CDR3 protein is CASSIGGLDYGYTF. CDR3 in DNA: TGTGCCAGTTCAATAGGAGGGCTCGACTATGGCTACACCTTC.

The chain uses TRBV6-5 and TRBJ2-7; D possibly corresponds to TRBD1 (6 bases). Deletions cut 10 bases from V and 3 bases from J, with 13 bases between. CDR1 MNHEY and CDR2 SVGAGI come from the germline V gene. CDR3 length equals 12 residues. In nucleotides, the CDR3 is TGTGCCACCACAGGGCCCCTCTACGAGCAGTACTTC. Protein sequence: CATTGPLYEQYF.

This clone has only a few counts. The CDR3 loop is CASSSGRGPNTGELFF. DNA for the CDR3: TGTGCCAGCAGCTCAGGACGTGGGCCAAACACCGGGGAGCTGTTTTTT. V is TRBV7-3 and J is TRBJ2-2; no definite D call. V lost 4 bases and J lost 2, with 14 bases in between. The CDR3 has 16 residues. CDR1 is SGHTA and CDR2 is FQGTGA in the germline V gene.

The rearrangement links TRBV28 to TRBJ2-1, with no clear D. There are 11 residues in the CDR3. The germline V gene has CDR1 MDHEN and CDR2 SYDVKM. V lost 3 bases and J lost 5, with 2 bases in between. The DNA of the CDR3 is TGTGCCAGCAGTTTGGACAATGAGCAGTTCTTC. Its translation is CASSLDNEQFF. Using reference TRBV28 and TRBJ2-1 for the parts outside the CDR3, the full variable domain is DVKVTQSSRYLVKRTGEKVFLECVQDMDHENMFWYRQDPGLGLRLIYFSYDVKMKEKGDIPEGYSVSREKKERFSLILESASTNQTSMYLCASSLDNEQFFGPGTRLTVL.

The gene calls are TRBV12-1 and TRBJ1-5; the table names TRBD1, a call not compared with the DNA. TRBV12-1 is classified as a pseudogene. This CDR3 is built from 17 residues. The CDR3 coding sequence is TGTGCCAGCAGCTGGGGACAGGGAAAAATTAAGAATCAGCCCCAGCATTTT. This translates into CASSWGQGKIKNQPQHF.

V usage is TRBV20-1 and J usage is TRBJ2-7; the D is unclear. The CDR3 runs 10 residues. V was pared by 3 bases and J by 5 bases, with 5 bases between. Germline V gives CDR1 DFQATT, CDR2 SNEGSKA (reference sequence). The CDR3 is CSASENEQYF. The DNA for the CDR3 is TGCAGTGCTAGCGAGAACGAGCAGTACTTC.

The J gene is TRBJ1-1, the V gene TRBV6-1; D call uncertain. The germline V gene has CDR1 MNHNS and CDR2 SASEGT. This CDR3 spans 14 amino acids. V was shortened by 3 bases and J by 1 base, with 9 bases between the two germline ends. In DNA, the CDR3 is TGTGCCAGCAGTGAGTGGGGTTCGAACACTGAAGCTTTCTTT. Its protein product is CASSEWGSNTEAFF.

This sequence joins TRBV5-1 and TRBJ1-1, with 7 bases that match TRBD1. Germline V gene data show CDR1 as SGHRS and CDR2 as YFSETQ. This CDR3 is built from 15 residues. V lost 3 bases and J lost 0; bases outside the gene matches: 5. The CDR3 DNA reads TGCGCCAGCAGCTCCCTACAGGGGCTGAACACTGAAGCTTTCTTT. This gives the protein CASSSLQGLNTEAFF.